The 12 T cell receptor beta chains listed next were all sequenced from one sample in a study of blood T cell repertoires in COVID-19 (dated by TCRdb to 2019 to 2021). Preparation of the library involved the immunoSEQ multiplex PCR assay. Drawn from immuneACCESS, this table holds only the in-frame rearrangements with V and J called that TCRdb kept. Clones are partly lost; checked studies trace under half to an unresolved V gene and leave the rest unexplained. The sample data list 140,000 to 150,000 clones, and approximately 84% of these were observed just once. The ten biggest clones cover about 2.6% of the sample. Sequencing was performed on peripheral blood. The receptor source for this set is a human donor with acute or convalescent COVID-19. The donor label of this sample is uncertain.

This chain links TRBV7-2 with TRBJ2-2; D is ambiguous. Germline V gene sequence: CDR1 SGHTA, CDR2 FQGNSA. V lost 1 base and J lost 5, with 8 bases in between. CDR3 length equals 14 residues. CDR3 protein: CASSLGLMTGELFF. The CDR3 DNA is TGTGCCAGCAGCTTAGGCCTAATGACCGGGGAGCTGTTTTTT.

About this clone: The identical CDR3 is also encoded by other nucleotide sequences in the sample. The chain combines TRBV18 with TRBJ1-5; TRBD1 matches 9 bases. The CDR3 contains 13 residues. V was pared by 5 bases and J by 4 bases, with 0 bases of the junction left unmatched. The germline gives CDR1 KGHSH, CDR2 LQKENI. The CDR3 sequence is CASSGTGNQPQHF. CDR3 nucleotide sequence: TGTGCCAGCTCAGGGACAGGGAATCAGCCCCAGCATTTT.

This chain uses TRBV4-2 with TRBJ2-3; D possibly corresponds to TRBD2 (5 bases). The CDR3 is 15 residues long. V gave up 1 base and J gave up 7 bases, with 15 bases separating them. The germline V gene has CDR1 LGHNA and CDR2 YNFKEQ. In DNA form, the CDR3 reads TGTGCCAGCAGCCAAGCTGAGGGAGAGTTGTATACGCAGTATTTT. This translates into CASSQAEGELYTQYF.

The J gene is TRBJ1-2, the V gene TRBV27; D gene uncertain. The length of the CDR3 is 15 residues. Germline assignment: CDR1 MNHEY and CDR2 SMNVEV (reference sequence). V was shortened by 2 bases and J by 4 bases, with 14 bases between the two germline ends. CDR3 residues: CASSLNGWGVYGYTF. Written as DNA, the CDR3 is TGTGCCAGCAGTTTAAATGGGTGGGGAGTCTATGGCTACACCTTC.

V usage is TRBV12-5 and J usage is TRBJ1-6; 9 bases map to TRBD1. V lost 6 bases and J lost 10; bases outside the gene matches: 10. CDR1 is LGHNT, CDR2 FRNRAP, per germline. The CDR3 contains 15 residues. The CDR3 is CASGGTGGAGSPLHF. CDR3 nucleotide sequence: TGTGCTAGTGGGGGAACAGGGGGCGCCGGGTCACCCCTCCACTTT.

The rearrangement links TRBV20-1 to TRBJ2-5, with D unresolved. The CDR3 runs 11 residues. V lost 6 bases and J 4 bases, leaving 9 bases between the germline ends. Germline CDR1 reads DFQATT; CDR2 reads SNEGSKA (reference sequence). DNA of the CDR3: TGCAGTGCCTTGAGTGGAGAGACCCAGTACTTC. Its translation is CSALSGETQYF.

V and J are TRBV6-5 and TRBJ2-1; no reliable D call. This CDR3 has 11 residues. Trimming cost V 8 bases and J 4 bases, with 6 bases left between them. Germline V gene data show CDR1 as MNHEY and CDR2 as SVGAGI. The CDR3 loop is CASQIYNEQFF. The CDR3 region has the DNA TGTGCCAGCCAGATTTACAATGAGCAGTTCTTC.

This clone was counted only a few times. This chain connects TRBV29-1 to TRBJ1-2, with TRBD1 identical over 8 bases. The CDR3 totals 13 residues. Germline values: CDR1 SQVTM, CDR2 ANQGSEA. CDR3 sequence reads: CTQDRAVGGGYTF. CDR3 DNA: TGCACCCAGGACAGGGCGGTGGGTGGTGGCTACACCTTC.

The chain recombines TRBV25-1 with TRBJ1-1, with D possibly TRBD1 on 6 matching bases. Germline lookup yields CDR1 MGHDK and CDR2 SYGVNS. The CDR3 consists of 14 residues. V lost 7 bases and J 0 bases, leaving 12 bases between the germline ends. Written as DNA, the CDR3 is TGTGCCAGCACCAAAGGACAGTTGAACACTGAAGCTTTCTTT. Amino acids: CASTKGQLNTEAFF.

This clone was observed once. V gene TRBV27 combines with J gene TRBJ1-5; a weak D match, TRBD1 (5 bases). V was clipped by 5 bases and J by 3 bases, with 17 bases between them. Germline loops: CDR1 MNHEY, CDR2 SMNVEV (reference sequence). The CDR3 spans 16 residues. CDR3 nucleotides: TGTGCCAGCAGTCGCAAATTCGACAGATTCAATCAGCCCCAGCATTTT. Protein sequence: CASSRKFDRFNQPQHF.

CDR3: CASSRDSRNTEAFF. In nucleotides, the CDR3 is TGTGCCAGTAGTCGGGACAGCCGAAACACTGAAGCTTTCTTT. V and J are TRBV19 and TRBJ1-1, with TRBD1 matching over 7 bases. Germline CDR1 LNHDA, CDR2 SQIVND (reference sequence). This CDR3 region has 14 residues. The J segment lost 2 bases and the V segment lost 5 bases, leaving 5 bases of the junction unmatched.

The rearrangement uses TRBV9 and TRBJ2-2, with 7 bases lining up with TRBD1. Trimming took 0 bases from V and 5 from J; bases not matched to a gene: 4. This CDR3 is built from 15 residues. In germline, CDR1 is SGDLS, CDR2 YYNGEE. CDR3 sequence reads: CASSVALDRTGELFF. The CDR3 region has the DNA TGTGCCAGCAGCGTAGCTCTGGACAGGACCGGGGAGCTGTTTTTT.